One and the same sample provided the 21 T cell receptor beta chains below, sequenced in a study of response to subunit inactivated influenza vaccine. TCRdb itself ran the RT-PCR reads through MiXCR, one entry per CDR3 protein. This table has some 600,000 distinct CDR3 sequences, 12% to 15% appearing once. Sequenced material: PBMCs from blood, taken about 14 days before vaccination. Receptors originate from a man aged 50-60 years who received an inactivated influenza vaccine.

The DNA for the CDR3 is TGTGCCAGCAGCGGCCCGGGACTAGCGGGAGTTGGTGAGCAGTTCTTC. Amino acid sequence: CASSGPGLAGVGEQFF. J is TRBJ2-1 and V is TRBV7-3, with 14 nucleotides matching TRBD2. The CDR3 is made up of 16 amino acids. The germline V gene has CDR1 SGHTA and CDR2 FQGTGA. V lost 5 bases and J lost 9; bases outside the gene matches: 9.

This clonotype was recorded at least ten times. The chain is built from TRBV6-5 and TRBJ2-2; 8 positions match TRBD2. V lost 4 bases and J lost 5; bases outside the gene matches: 6. The CDR3 covers 15 residues. Germline-derived CDR1 and CDR2 are MNHEY and SVGAGI. The CDR3 protein is CASSFGGAETGELFF. The CDR3 DNA follows: TGTGCCAGCAGTTTCGGGGGGGCGGAGACCGGGGAGCTGTTTTTT.

The table lists this clonotype with a few counts. The chain has TRBV28 and TRBJ2-1; 11 nucleotides match TRBD1. Germline lookup yields CDR1 MDHEN and CDR2 SYDVKM. J lost 8 bases, V lost 6 bases, and 9 bases had no gene match. CDR3 length: 15 residues. This chain's CDR3 is CASRPPGQGADEQFF. CDR3 bases: TGTGCCAGCAGACCACCCGGACAGGGGGCCGATGAGCAGTTCTTC.

This clonotype was counted between two and nine times. The chain's CDR3 is CATSENTGYNGYTF. CDR3 DNA: TGTGCCACCAGTGAAAACACAGGGTATAATGGCTACACCTTC. This rearrangement joins TRBV24-1 to TRBJ1-2; tentative D call: TRBD1 (6 bases). The germline gives CDR1 KGHDR, CDR2 SFDVKD. The CDR3 runs to 14 residues. Trimming left V 4 bases short and J 6 bases short, with 14 bases between.

This clonotype was seen a few times. The gene calls are TRBV29-1 and TRBJ2-1; 8 bases line up with TRBD2. Germline lookup yields CDR1 SQVTM and CDR2 ANQGSEA. CDR3 length equals 14 residues. V was pared by 7 bases and J by 1 base, with 6 bases of the junction left unmatched. The DNA for the CDR3 is TGCAGCGCGATGCGGGGGGTATCCTACAATGAGCAGTTCTTC. Amino acid sequence: CSAMRGVSYNEQFF.

This clonotype was recorded many times. V is TRBV25-1 and J is TRBJ2-1; 10 bases are a match to TRBD1. The CDR3 totals 15 residues. V lost 8 bases to trimming and J lost 4 bases; unmatched junction nucleotides: 8. Germline V gene lookup returns CDR1 MGHDK and CDR2 SYGVNS. The CDR3 DNA sequence: TGTGCCAGCCGGGGGGGGGACAGGGGATACAATGAGCAGTTCTTC. It is translated as CASRGGDRGYNEQFF.

The chain has TRBV5-5 and TRBJ2-7, with no clear D. The V gene lost 0 bases and the J gene lost 2 bases, with 12 bases spanning the gap. Germline CDR1 and CDR2: SGHKS and YYEKEE (reference sequence). The CDR3 totals 15 residues. This chain's CDR3 is CASSLDFGHAYEQYF. CDR3 in DNA: TGTGCCAGCAGCTTGGATTTCGGCCATGCCTACGAGCAGTACTTC.

This clonotype was recorded at least ten times. The V gene is TRBV2, the J gene TRBJ2-1, with TRBD2 matching over 16 bases. Germline V gives CDR1 SNHLY, CDR2 FYNNEI. The CDR3 totals 17 residues. Losses at the gene ends were 5 bases for V and 10 bases for J; bases not matched to a gene: 11. CDR3 nucleotides: TGTGCCAGCAGTTATCCCGGGACTAGCGGGAGGGCCAGAGAGCAGTTCTTC. Its translation is CASSYPGTSGRAREQFF.

This clonotype showed up just a few times. The chain has TRBV7-2 and TRBJ2-5; 7 bases are a match to TRBD1. CDR1 and CDR2 (germline): SGHTA, FQGNSA. V lost 4 bases to trimming and J lost 4 bases; unmatched junction nucleotides: 9. CDR3 size: 15 residues. This CDR3 is CASSSGGGVRETQYF. CDR3 DNA sequence: TGTGCCAGCAGCTCAGGGGGTGGGGTTAGAGAGACCCAGTACTTC.

This clonotype was detected a few times. The J gene is TRBJ2-7, the V gene TRBV6-2 or TRBV6-3; tentative D call: TRBD2 (6 bases). The CDR3 is made up of 15 amino acids. In germline, CDR1 is MNHEY, CDR2 SVGEGT. V was pared by 6 bases and J by 0 bases, with 15 bases between. In nucleotides, the CDR3 is TGTGCCAGCAGACTCCTAGCGCGGAGCTCCTACGAGCAGTACTTC. Its protein is CASRLLARSSYEQYF.

This clonotype occurred a few times. The CDR3 protein is CASSVGGIYLDAFF. The CDR3 DNA follows: TGTGCCAGCAGCGTAGGCGGTATTTATCTGGACGCTTTCTTT. The J gene is TRBJ1-1, the V gene TRBV9; D unclear. Trimming pared 0 bases from V and 11 bases from J, leaving 17 bases between. The CDR3 runs to 14 residues. CDR1 is SGDLS and CDR2 is YYNGEE in the germline V gene.

This chain joins TRBV12-3 or TRBV12-4 and TRBJ2-5; tentative D call: TRBD1 (6 bases). V gave up 6 bases and J gave up 5 bases, with 16 bases separating them. The CDR3 contains 14 residues. As DNA, the CDR3 is TGTGCCAGCAGACGAACTCAAGGGGGTGAGACCCAGTACTTC. Translation gives CASRRTQGGETQYF.

This clonotype was seen a few times. The V call is TRBV6-2 or TRBV6-3, the J call TRBJ2-2, with 7 bases aligning to TRBD1. The CDR3 runs to 14 residues. CDR1 MNHEY and CDR2 SVGEGT come from the germline V gene. V lost 4 bases and J lost 6; bases outside the gene matches: 5. CDR3 nucleotides: TGTGCCAGCAGTTTTCAGGGGGATGCCGGGGAGCTGTTTTTT. As protein: CASSFQGDAGELFF.

This chain joins TRBV29-1 and TRBJ1-3, with D possibly being TRBD1 (6 bases). The V end was cut by 6 bases, the J end by 2 bases, with 11 bases between. Germline CDR1 SQVTM, CDR2 ANQGSEA. The CDR3 loop spans 13 amino acids. The DNA for the CDR3 is TGCAGCGTCGGGACAAACGCTGGAAACACCATATATTTT. This gives the protein CSVGTNAGNTIYF.

This clonotype has at least ten counts. The rearrangement uses TRBV12-3 or TRBV12-4 and TRBJ2-1; TRBD1 matches at 8 bases. This CDR3 comprises 14 residues. Trimming at V came to 5 bases and at J to 5 bases, leaving 5 bases not matched to a gene. CDR3 residues: CASSPWTGNNEQFF. Written as DNA, the CDR3 is TGTGCCAGCAGTCCTTGGACAGGGAACAATGAGCAGTTCTTC.

This clonotype was found a few times. The gene calls are TRBV7-7 and TRBJ2-2, with TRBD1 matching 7 bases. Losses at the gene ends were 6 bases for V and 7 bases for J; bases not matched to a gene: 5. CDR1 is SSHAT, CDR2 FNYEAQ, per germline (reference sequence). This CDR3 comprises 13 residues. CDR3 residues: CASSEGAVGELFF. The CDR3 coding sequence is TGTGCCAGCAGTGAGGGGGCTGTCGGGGAGCTGTTTTTT. The full variable domain, completed using reference TRBV7-7 and TRBJ2-2, is GAGVSQSPRYKVTKRGQDVTLRCDPISSHATLYWYQQALGQGPEFLTYFNYEAQPDKSGLPSDRFSAERPEGSISTLTIQRTEQRDSAMYRCASSEGAVGELFFGEGSRLTVL.

The chain couples TRBV10-3 to TRBJ2-2; D is undetermined. Per the germline V gene, CDR1 is ENHRY and CDR2 is SYGVKD. V gave up 3 bases and J gave up 1 base, with 15 bases separating them. This CDR3 contains 17 residues. CDR3 bases: TGTGCCATCAGTGATCCCCATTCTAGATTGAACACCGGGGAGCTGTTTTTT. It specifies CAISDPHSRLNTGELFF.

The V gene is TRBV4-3, the J gene TRBJ2-1; maybe TRBD1 (7 bases). The CDR3 length is 16 residues. V dropped 4 bases and J dropped 5 bases, with 18 bases sitting between them. Germline CDR1 is LGHNA and CDR2 is YSLEER. The CDR3 loop reads CASSREDRRRDNEQFF. Here the CDR3 DNA reads TGCGCCAGCAGCCGGGAGGACAGGAGACGAGACAATGAGCAGTTCTTC.

The genes are TRBV24-1 and TRBJ1-2; D gene unclear. Germline V gene lookup returns CDR1 KGHDR and CDR2 SFDVKD. Trimming removed 4 bases at V and 8 bases at J, with 13 bases between. CDR3 length equals 13 residues. CDR3 sequence: CATSDLRRGGYTF. The CDR3 DNA is TGTGCCACCAGTGACTTAAGACGGGGAGGCTACACCTTC.

This clonotype was seen more than once but under ten times. The chain is built from TRBV10-3 and TRBJ2-5, with D possibly matching TRBD2 (5 bases). CDR3 length equals 12 residues. V was clipped by 10 bases and J by 4 bases, with 13 bases between them. Germline V gene lookup returns CDR1 ENHRY and CDR2 SYGVKD. Here the CDR3 DNA reads TGTGCCAGCGGGCCCTCGGGAGAGACCCAGTACTTC. Translation gives CASGPSGETQYF.

The chain uses TRBV7-2 and TRBJ1-1; maybe TRBD1 (5 bases). V was trimmed by 1 base and J by 0 bases, leaving 12 bases between them. Looked up from germline, CDR1 is SGHTA and CDR2 is FQGNSA. The CDR3 loop spans 16 amino acids. The CDR3 region is CASSLDRLSMNTEAFF. The DNA of the CDR3 is TGTGCCAGCAGCTTAGACAGGCTCTCCATGAACACTGAAGCTTTCTTT.